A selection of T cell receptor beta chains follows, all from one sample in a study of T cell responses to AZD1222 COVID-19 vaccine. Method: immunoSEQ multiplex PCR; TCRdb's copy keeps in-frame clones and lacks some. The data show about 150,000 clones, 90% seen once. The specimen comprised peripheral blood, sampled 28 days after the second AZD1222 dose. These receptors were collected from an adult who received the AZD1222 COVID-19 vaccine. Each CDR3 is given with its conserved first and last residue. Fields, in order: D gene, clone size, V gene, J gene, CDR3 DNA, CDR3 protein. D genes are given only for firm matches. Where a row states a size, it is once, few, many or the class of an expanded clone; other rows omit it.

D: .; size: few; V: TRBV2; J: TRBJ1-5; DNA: TGTGCCAGCGTAATTGAACAGGGTTTTAATCAGCCCCAGCATTTT; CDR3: CASVIEQGFNQPQHF
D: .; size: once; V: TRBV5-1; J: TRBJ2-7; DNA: TGCGCCAGCAGCTTGGGTCGCCTCTCCTACGAGCAGTACTTC; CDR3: CASSLGRLSYEQYF
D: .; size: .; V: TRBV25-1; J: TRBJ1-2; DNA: TGTGCCAGCAGTGAATCAGGATTGCCCTATGGCTACACCTTC; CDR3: CASSESGLPYGYTF
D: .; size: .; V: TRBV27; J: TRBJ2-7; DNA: TGTGCCAGCAGTTTATCGGGTTTAATATACGAGCAGTACTTC; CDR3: CASSLSGLIYEQYF
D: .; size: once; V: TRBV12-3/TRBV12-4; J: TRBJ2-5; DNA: TGTGCCAGCAGTTTAAACAGAAGGGAGACCCAGTACTTC; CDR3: CASSLNRRETQYF
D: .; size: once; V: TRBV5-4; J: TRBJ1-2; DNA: TGTGCCAGCAGCTTGCGGGGGCTTAACTATGGCTACACCTTC; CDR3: CASSLRGLNYGYTF
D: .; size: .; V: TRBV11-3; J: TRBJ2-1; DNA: TGTGCCAGCAGCCTGAGCGATGAGCAGTTCTTC; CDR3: CASSLSDEQFF
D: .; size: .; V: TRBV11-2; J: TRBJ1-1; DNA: TGTGCCAGCAGCTTAGAGGGCGGATCGGGCACTGAAGCTTTCTTT; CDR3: CASSLEGGSGTEAFF
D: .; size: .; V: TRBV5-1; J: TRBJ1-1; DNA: TGCGCCAGCATTTCGAACACTGAAGCTTTCTTT; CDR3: CASISNTEAFF
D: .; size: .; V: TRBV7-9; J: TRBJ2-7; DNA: TGTGCCAGCAGCTTAATACCCTACGAGCAGTACTTC; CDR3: CASSLIPYEQYF
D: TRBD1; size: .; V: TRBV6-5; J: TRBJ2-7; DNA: TGTGCCAGCAGTCCTCAGACAGGGGGTTTCGACGAGCAGTACTTC; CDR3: CASSPQTGGFDEQYF
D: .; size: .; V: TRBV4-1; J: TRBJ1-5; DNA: TGCGCCAGCAGCCCCCCGGAGAGGGATCAGCCCCAGCATTTT; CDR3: CASSPPERDQPQHF
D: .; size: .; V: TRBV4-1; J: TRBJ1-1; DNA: TGCGCCAGCAGCCAATCAGGACAGTCGAACACTGAAGCTTTCTTT; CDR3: CASSQSGQSNTEAFF
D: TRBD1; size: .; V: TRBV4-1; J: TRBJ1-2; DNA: TGCGCCAGCAGCCCAGGGACAGGCCAAGCTAACTATGGCTACACCTTC; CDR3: CASSPGTGQANYGYTF
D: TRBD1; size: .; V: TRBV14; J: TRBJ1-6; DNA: TGTGCCAGCAGCCAAGATCTGACAGGGCAGACCCAAGGGTCACCCCTCCACTTT; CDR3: CASSQDLTGQTQGSPLHF
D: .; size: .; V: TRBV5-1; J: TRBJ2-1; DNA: TGCGCCAGCAGCTATCGGGGGTCCTACAATGAGCAGTTCTTC; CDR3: CASSYRGSYNEQFF
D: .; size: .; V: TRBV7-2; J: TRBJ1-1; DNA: TGTGCCAGCAGCTTAGATGGGTCAGGGTTCGGAGCTTTCTTT; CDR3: CASSLDGSGFGAFF
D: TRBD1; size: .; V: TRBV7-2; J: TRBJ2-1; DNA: TGTGCCAGCAGCGTGCCCGGGACAGGGGACAATGAGCAGTTCTTC; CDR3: CASSVPGTGDNEQFF
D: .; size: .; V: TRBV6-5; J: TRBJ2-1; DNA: TGTGCCAGCACCCCTGGTGGTCCTTCGGGGAATGAGCAGTTCTTC; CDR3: CASTPGGPSGNEQFF
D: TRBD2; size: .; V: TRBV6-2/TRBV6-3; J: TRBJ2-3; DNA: TGTGCCAGCAGTTACGCCCTAGCGGGAGCCGCGAGGGGAGATACGCAGTATTTT; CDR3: CASSYALAGAARGDTQYF
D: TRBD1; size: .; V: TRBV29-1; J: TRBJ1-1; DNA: TGCAGCGTTGAAGATAAGAAGGGGGCGGACGAAGCTTTCTTT; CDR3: CSVEDKKGADEAFF
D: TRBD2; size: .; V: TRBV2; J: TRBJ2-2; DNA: TGTGCCAGCGGACTAGCGGGACTACCGGGCGGGGAGCTGTTTTTT; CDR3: CASGLAGLPGGELFF
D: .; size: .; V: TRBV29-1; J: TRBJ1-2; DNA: TGCAGCGTTGTGGACAGCTATGGCTACACCTTC; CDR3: CSVVDSYGYTF
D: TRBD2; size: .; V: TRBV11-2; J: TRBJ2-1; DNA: TGTGCCAGCAGCTTGGGACTAGCGAGATACAATGAGCAGTTCTTC; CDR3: CASSLGLARYNEQFF
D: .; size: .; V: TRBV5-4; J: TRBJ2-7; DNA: TGTGCCAGCAGCTGGACTACGCACTCCTACGAGCAGTACTTC; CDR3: CASSWTTHSYEQYF
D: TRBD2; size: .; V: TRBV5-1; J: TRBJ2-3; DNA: TGCGCCAGCAGCTTTGGGACTAGCGGGAGTACAGATACGCAGTATTTT; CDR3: CASSFGTSGSTDTQYF
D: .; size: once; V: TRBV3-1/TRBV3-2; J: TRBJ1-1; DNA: TGTGCCAGCAGCCAAGATACCGGGGCTGAAGCTTTCTTT; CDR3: CASSQDTGAEAFF
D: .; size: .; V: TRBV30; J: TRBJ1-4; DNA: TGTGCCTGGAGGCCCTGGGGAGTAGAAAAACTGTTTTTT; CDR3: CAWRPWGVEKLFF
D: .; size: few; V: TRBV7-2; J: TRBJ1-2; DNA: TGTGCCAGCAGCCTCGGGGCCTATGGCTACACCTTC; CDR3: CASSLGAYGYTF
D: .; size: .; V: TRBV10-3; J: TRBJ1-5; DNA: TGTGCCATCAGTGATGCAGGCCTCGCCAATCAGCCCCAGCATTTT; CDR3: CAISDAGLANQPQHF
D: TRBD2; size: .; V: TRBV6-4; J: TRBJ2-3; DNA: TGTGCCAGCAGTGACCCTGGGACTAGCGGGATAGGTTTGACAGATACGCAGTATTTT; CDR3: CASSDPGTSGIGLTDTQYF
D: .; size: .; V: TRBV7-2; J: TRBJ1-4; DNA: TGTGCCAGCAGCCCTCGGACGGGTGAAAAACTGTTTTTT; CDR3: CASSPRTGEKLFF
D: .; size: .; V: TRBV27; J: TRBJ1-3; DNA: TGTGCCAGCAGTTTACCTGCGGATTGGGACACCAACTCTGGAAACACCATATATTTT; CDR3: CASSLPADWDTNSGNTIYF
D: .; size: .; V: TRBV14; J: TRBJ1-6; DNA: TGTGCCAGCAGCCAAGACGACATGAAGAATTCACCCCTCCACTTT; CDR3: CASSQDDMKNSPLHF
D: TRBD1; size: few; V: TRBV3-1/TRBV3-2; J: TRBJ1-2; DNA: TGTGCCAGCAGCCAAAATCGGGGACAGGGGGCTCTCTATGGCTACACCTTC; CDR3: CASSQNRGQGALYGYTF
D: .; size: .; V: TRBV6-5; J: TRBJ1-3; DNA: TGTGCCAGCAGTTACTCTCGGGGCCTCTCTGGAAACACCATATATTTT; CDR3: CASSYSRGLSGNTIYF